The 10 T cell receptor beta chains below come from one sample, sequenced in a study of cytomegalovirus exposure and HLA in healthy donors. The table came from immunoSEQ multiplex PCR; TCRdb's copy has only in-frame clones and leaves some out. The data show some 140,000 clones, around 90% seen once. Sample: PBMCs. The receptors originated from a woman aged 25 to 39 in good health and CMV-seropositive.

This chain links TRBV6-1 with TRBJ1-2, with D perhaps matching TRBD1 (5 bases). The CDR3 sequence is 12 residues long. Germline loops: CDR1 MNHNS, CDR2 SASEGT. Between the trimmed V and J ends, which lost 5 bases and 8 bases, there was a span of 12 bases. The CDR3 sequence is CASSRQMGGYTF. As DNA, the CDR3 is TGTGCCAGCAGTCGACAGATGGGCGGCTACACCTTC.

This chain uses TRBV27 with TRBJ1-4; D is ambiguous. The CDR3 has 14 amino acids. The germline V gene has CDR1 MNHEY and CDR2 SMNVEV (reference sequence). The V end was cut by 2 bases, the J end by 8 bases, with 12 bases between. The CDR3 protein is CASSLLPSWEKLFF. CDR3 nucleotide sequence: TGTGCCAGCAGTTTACTCCCGAGTTGGGAAAAACTGTTTTTT.

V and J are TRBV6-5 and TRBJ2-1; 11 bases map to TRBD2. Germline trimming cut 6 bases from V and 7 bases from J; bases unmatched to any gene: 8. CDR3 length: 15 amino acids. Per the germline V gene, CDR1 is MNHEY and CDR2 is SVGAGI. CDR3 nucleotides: TGTGCCAGCAGGATTCTAGCGGGAGGTTTAAATGAGCAGTTCTTC. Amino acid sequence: CASRILAGGLNEQFF.

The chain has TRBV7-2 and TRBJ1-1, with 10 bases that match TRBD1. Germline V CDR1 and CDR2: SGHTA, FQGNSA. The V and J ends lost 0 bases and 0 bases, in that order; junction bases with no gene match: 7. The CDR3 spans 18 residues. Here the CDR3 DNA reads TGTGCCAGCAGCTTAGCGTATCGGACAGGGGGGCTGAACACTGAAGCTTTCTTT. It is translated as CASSLAYRTGGLNTEAFF.

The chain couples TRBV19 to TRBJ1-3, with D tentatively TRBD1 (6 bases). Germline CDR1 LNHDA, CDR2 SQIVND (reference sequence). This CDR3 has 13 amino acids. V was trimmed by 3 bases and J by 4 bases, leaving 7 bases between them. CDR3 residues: CASSITGGNTIYF. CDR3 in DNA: TGTGCCAGTAGTATTACAGGGGGAAACACCATATATTTT.

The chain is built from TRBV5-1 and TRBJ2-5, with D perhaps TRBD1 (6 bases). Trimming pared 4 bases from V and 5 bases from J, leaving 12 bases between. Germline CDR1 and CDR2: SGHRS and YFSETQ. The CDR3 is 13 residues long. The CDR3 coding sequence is TGCGCCAGCAGCCCCACAGGGTGGGAGACCCAGTACTTC. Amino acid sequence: CASSPTGWETQYF.

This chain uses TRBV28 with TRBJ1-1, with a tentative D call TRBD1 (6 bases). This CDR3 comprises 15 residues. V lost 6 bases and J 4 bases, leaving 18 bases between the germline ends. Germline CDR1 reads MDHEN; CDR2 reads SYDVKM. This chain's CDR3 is CASSPWGGLGTEAFF. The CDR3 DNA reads TGTGCCAGCAGCCCCTGGGGGGGGCTTGGCACTGAAGCTTTCTTT.

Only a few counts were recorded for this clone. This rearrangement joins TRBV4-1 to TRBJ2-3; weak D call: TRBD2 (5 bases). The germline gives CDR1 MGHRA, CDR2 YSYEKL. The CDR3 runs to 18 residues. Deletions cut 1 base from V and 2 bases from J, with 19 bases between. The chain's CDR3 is CASSQGPRATALTDTQYF. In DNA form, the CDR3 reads TGCGCCAGCAGCCAAGGGCCGAGGGCTACCGCCCTCACAGATACGCAGTATTTT.

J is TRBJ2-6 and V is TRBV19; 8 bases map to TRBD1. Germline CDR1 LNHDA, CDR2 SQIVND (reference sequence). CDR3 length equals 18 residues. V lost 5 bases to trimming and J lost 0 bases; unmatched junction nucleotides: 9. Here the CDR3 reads CASSGQGAAISGANVLTF. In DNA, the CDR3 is TGTGCCAGTAGTGGGCAGGGGGCGGCGATCTCTGGGGCCAACGTCCTGACTTTC.

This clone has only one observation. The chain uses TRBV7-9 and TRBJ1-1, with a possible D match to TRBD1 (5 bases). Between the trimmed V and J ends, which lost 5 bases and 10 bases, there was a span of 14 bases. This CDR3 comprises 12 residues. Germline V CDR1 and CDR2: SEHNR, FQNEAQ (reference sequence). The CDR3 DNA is TGTGCCAGCAGCCCAGCGGGGGATTCAGCTTTCTTT. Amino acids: CASSPAGDSAFF.